One sample yielded the 32 T cell receptor beta chains listed below, sequenced in a study of human thymus T cells. Sequencing was performed with immunoSEQ multiplex PCR; in TCRdb, only in-frame clones are kept and a portion is missing. The repertoire includes some 40,000 clones, 90% to 95% of them detected once, and about 0.12% sits in the top ten. The sequenced sample consisted of blood. The receptors shown here come from a boy younger than two with a congenital heart defect but otherwise immunologically healthy.

Of note for this clone: Sequence at one end of the junction differs from germline and may be a read error. V usage is TRBV6-7 and J usage is TRBJ2-7; D tentatively reads TRBD1 or TRBD2 (5 bases each). TRBV6-7 carries the ORF label, with uncertain function. The CDR3 loop spans 11 amino acids. CDR3 sequence (DNA): TGTGCCAGCAGTTACCCCCGGGACGGCCTATTC. As protein: CASSYPRDGLF.

V and J are TRBV4-1 and TRBJ1-2; 9 bases agree with TRBD1. This CDR3 spans 18 amino acids. V was clipped by 3 bases and J by 4 bases; unmatched bases: 15. The germline V gene has CDR1 MGHRA and CDR2 YSYEKL. CDR3 nucleotides: TGCGCCAGCAGCCACCTCTACAGGGGGCCCGGGGGACTCTATGGCTACACCTTC. As protein: CASSHLYRGPGGLYGYTF.

The chain uses TRBV7-2 and TRBJ2-7, with 8 bases identical to TRBD1. Per the germline V gene, CDR1 is SGHTA and CDR2 is FQGNSA. J lost 3 bases, V lost 5 bases, and 3 bases had no gene match. CDR3 length: 13 amino acids. The CDR3 region has the DNA TGTGCCAGCAGCGCCGACAGGGGCTACGAGCAGTACTTC. Translating gives CASSADRGYEQYF. The entire variable domain, with the rest obtained from reference TRBV7-2 and TRBJ2-7, is as follows: GAGVSQSPSNKVTEKGKDVELRCDPISGHTALYWYRQSLGQGLEFLIYFQGNSAPDKSGLPSDRFSAERTGGSVSTLTIQRTQQEDSAVYLCASSADRGYEQYFGPGTRLTVT.

The rearrangement joins TRBV5-1 to TRBJ1-6; 7 bases line up with TRBD1. CDR3 size: 16 residues. Germline V CDR1 and CDR2: SGHRS, YFSETQ. V gave up 5 bases and J gave up 4 bases; unmatched junction bases: 9. Here the CDR3 DNA reads TGCGCCAGCAGGGACGACAGGGTAACGTATAATTCACCCCTCCACTTT. It is translated as CASRDDRVTYNSPLHF.

J is TRBJ2-1 and V is TRBV27, with 12 positions matching TRBD2. This CDR3 is 17 amino acids long. Germline loops: CDR1 MNHEY, CDR2 SMNVEV (reference sequence). Losses at the gene ends were 6 bases for V and 4 bases for J; bases not matched to a gene: 10. This chain's CDR3 is CASSPRETSGGYNEQFF. The CDR3 nucleotides are TGTGCCAGCAGCCCTCGAGAGACTAGCGGGGGTTACAATGAGCAGTTCTTC.

The chain links TRBV10-3 to TRBJ2-1; TRBD2 aligns across 10 bases. There are 15 residues in the CDR3. Germline CDR1 and CDR2: ENHRY and SYGVKD. J lost 2 bases, V lost 4 bases, and 2 bases had no gene match. The CDR3 protein is CAISGLAGAYNEQFF. The CDR3 nucleotides read TGTGCCATCAGTGGCCTAGCGGGGGCCTACAATGAGCAGTTCTTC.

V gene TRBV7-2 combines with J gene TRBJ2-2; D perhaps matches TRBD1 (5 bases). V was cut by 8 bases and J by 7 bases, with 8 bases left in between. The CDR3 sequence is 11 residues long. Looked up from germline, CDR1 is SGHTA and CDR2 is FQGNSA. In DNA form, the CDR3 reads TGTGCCAGCCGACAGAACGGGGAGCTGTTTTTT. Protein sequence: CASRQNGELFF.

The V gene is TRBV7-2, the J gene TRBJ2-5; D unclear. The ends were cut back, 5 bases at V and 2 bases at J, with 12 bases in the middle. Germline assignment: CDR1 SGHTA and CDR2 FQGNSA. CDR3 length: 14 residues. CDR3 region: CASSTGRLQETQYF. CDR3 DNA sequence: TGTGCCAGCAGCACTGGACGGTTACAAGAGACCCAGTACTTC.

This sequence joins TRBV4-1 and TRBJ1-5; 7 bases match TRBD1. The germline V gene has CDR1 MGHRA and CDR2 YSYEKL. V dropped 4 bases and J dropped 9; count of bases not matched to a gene: 12. The CDR3 extends over 15 amino acids. CDR3 coding DNA: TGCGCCAGCAGCCCCCGGGACAGCCACGTGGGGCCCCAGCATTTT. Amino acids: CASSPRDSHVGPQHF.

The chain carries TRBV9 and TRBJ1-1, with unresolved D. The germline V gene has CDR1 SGDLS and CDR2 YYNGEE. This CDR3 has 12 amino acids. The V and J ends lost 3 bases and 1 base respectively, with 4 bases between them. CDR3 residues: CASSGWNTEAFF. Here the CDR3 DNA reads TGTGCCAGCAGCGGCTGGAACACTGAAGCTTTCTTT.

The chain recombines TRBV4-3 with TRBJ2-5, with a weak D call TRBD1 (5 bases). The germline V and J ends were trimmed by 4 bases and 3 bases, with 21 bases remaining between them. The germline V gene encodes CDR1 LGHNA and CDR2 YSLEER. The CDR3 runs 17 residues. The CDR3 DNA reads as TGCGCCAGCAGCCGCCTCCCGTGGGGCACAGTTAAAGAGACCCAGTACTTC. Its translation is CASSRLPWGTVKETQYF.

The V call is TRBV27, the J call TRBJ2-5, with TRBD2 identical over 9 bases. Germline trimming cut 4 bases from V and 2 bases from J; bases unmatched to any gene: 2. This CDR3 comprises 14 residues. CDR1 and CDR2 from the germline V gene are MNHEY and SMNVEV (reference sequence). CDR3 region: CASSSSGGQETQYF. CDR3 coding DNA: TGTGCCAGCAGTTCCAGCGGGGGGCAAGAGACCCAGTACTTC.

The chain links TRBV7-6 to TRBJ1-1, with unresolved D. Germline CDR1 is SGHVS and CDR2 is FNYEAQ. The CDR3 spans 15 residues. V was shortened by 1 base and J by 0 bases, with 9 bases between the two germline ends. The CDR3 DNA reads as TGTGCCAGCAGCTTAGGAGGAGCTATGAACACTGAAGCTTTCTTT. Protein sequence: CASSLGGAMNTEAFF.

The chain joins TRBV29-1 to TRBJ2-7; D is perhaps TRBD1 or TRBD2 (5 bases each). Germline V gene lookup returns CDR1 SQVTM and CDR2 ANQGSEA. Trimming left V 6 bases short and J 0 bases short, with 12 bases between. This CDR3 contains 13 residues. The DNA of the CDR3 is TGCAGCGTCGCGAGGGACCTCTCCTACGAGCAGTACTTC. Its translation: CSVARDLSYEQYF.

The chain joins TRBV6-6 to TRBJ2-7, with D possibly being TRBD1 or TRBD2 (5 bases each). Between the trimmed V and J ends, which lost 6 bases and 1 base, there was a span of 10 bases. In germline, CDR1 is MNHNY, CDR2 SVGAGI (reference sequence). The CDR3 runs 13 residues. CDR3 residues: CASSPGPSYEQYF. The CDR3 DNA is TGTGCCAGCAGCCCGGGACCGTCCTACGAGCAGTACTTC.

The chain couples TRBV9 to TRBJ1-2; D is uncertain. Trimming cost V 0 bases and J 4 bases, with 16 bases left between them. This CDR3 has 16 residues. The germline V gene encodes CDR1 SGDLS and CDR2 YYNGEE. As DNA, the CDR3 is TGTGCCAGCAGCGTAGGAACGGCTATACCACTCTATGGCTACACCTTC. It codes for CASSVGTAIPLYGYTF.

The chain is built from TRBV5-1 and TRBJ1-1; D uncertain. This CDR3 comprises 14 residues. Per the germline V gene, CDR1 is SGHRS and CDR2 is YFSETQ. Trimming shortened V by 2 bases and J by 0 bases, and 8 bases separated the two germline ends. CDR3 sequence reads: CASSFQVLNTEAFF. As DNA, the CDR3 is TGCGCCAGCAGCTTCCAGGTTTTGAACACTGAAGCTTTCTTT.

CDR3 loop: CASSLTGNQETQYF. CDR3 DNA: TGTGCCAGCAGCTTGACAGGGAACCAAGAGACCCAGTACTTC. The chain links TRBV11-3 to TRBJ2-5; 7 positions match TRBD1. The CDR3 has 14 amino acids. The germline V gene has CDR1 SGHNT and CDR2 YENEEA. The V gene end was trimmed by 3 bases and the J gene end by 0 bases; junction bases not matched to a gene: 1.

The chain employs TRBV4-1 and TRBJ1-2; D is perhaps TRBD1 (5 bases). With 0 bases removed from V and 2 bases from J, the gap between germline ends came to 16 bases. The germline gives CDR1 MGHRA, CDR2 YSYEKL. CDR3 size: 17 residues. CDR3 in amino acids: CASSQEGLGGGNYGYTF. CDR3 nucleotide sequence: TGCGCCAGCAGCCAAGAAGGTTTGGGGGGAGGGAACTATGGCTACACCTTC.

This clone has just a few counts. The V and J genes are TRBV5-4 and TRBJ1-2, with 8 bases identical to TRBD1. Germline lookup yields CDR1 SGHNT and CDR2 YYREEE (reference sequence). The CDR3 has 14 residues. V lost 3 bases to trimming and J lost 4 bases; unmatched junction nucleotides: 5. CDR3 region: CASSWGQAFYGYTF. The CDR3 region has the DNA TGTGCCAGCAGCTGGGGACAGGCTTTCTATGGCTACACCTTC.

The chain is built from TRBV18 and TRBJ1-6; D perhaps matches TRBD1 (6 bases). The germline V gene encodes CDR1 KGHSH and CDR2 LQKENI. The CDR3 loop spans 16 amino acids. The germline V and J ends were trimmed by 6 bases and 8 bases, with 20 bases remaining between them. CDR3 bases: TGTGCCAGCTCCCGAAGTCCGAGGGGGAAGTATTCACCCCTCCACTTT. Protein: CASSRSPRGKYSPLHF.

The chain uses TRBV28 and TRBJ1-5; D remains unclear. The CDR3 is 14 amino acids. Germline loops: CDR1 MDHEN, CDR2 SYDVKM. Trimming took off 3 bases at V and 3 bases at J, with 9 bases between the two ends. CDR3 protein: CASSFWPANQPQHF. The DNA of the CDR3 is TGTGCCAGCAGTTTTTGGCCAGCCAATCAGCCCCAGCATTTT.

The CDR3 DNA reads TGTGCCAGCAGCCCATGGGATTTTTCCTACGAGCAGTACTTC. Protein: CASSPWDFSYEQYF. This rearrangement joins TRBV7-2 to TRBJ2-7, with D unresolved. CDR1 is SGHTA and CDR2 is FQGNSA in the germline V gene. The CDR3 consists of 14 residues. V was clipped by 5 bases and J by 1 base, with 12 bases between them.

The chain has TRBV6-5 and TRBJ1-4, with a tentative D call TRBD1 (6 bases). The CDR3 extends over 14 amino acids. The V end was cut by 4 bases, the J end by 0 bases, with 6 bases between. CDR1 and CDR2 from the germline V gene are MNHEY and SVGAGI. Here the CDR3 reads CASSWTATNEKLFF. The CDR3 nucleotides are TGTGCCAGCAGTTGGACAGCAACTAATGAAAAACTGTTTTTT.

The rearrangement uses TRBV18 and TRBJ1-2; 7 bases match TRBD1. The CDR3 sequence is 13 residues long. V lost 2 bases to trimming and J lost 6 bases; unmatched junction nucleotides: 3. Germline lookup yields CDR1 KGHSH and CDR2 LQKENI. The CDR3 DNA is TGTGCCAGCTCACCAGGCAGGGGGGATGGCTACACCTTC. Residues: CASSPGRGDGYTF.

The chain employs TRBV28 and TRBJ2-1; TRBD1 is a possible D gene (6 bases). This CDR3 has 12 residues. Trimming shortened V by 8 bases and J by 3 bases, and 8 bases separated the two germline ends. Germline V gives CDR1 MDHEN, CDR2 SYDVKM. CDR3 bases: TGTGCCAGCTACAGGGTCTACAATGAGCAGTTCTTC. It yields the protein CASYRVYNEQFF.

The rearrangement links TRBV5-4 to TRBJ1-4; 7 bases match TRBD1. Losses at the gene ends were 4 bases for V and 0 bases for J; bases not matched to a gene: 12. Germline V gene lookup returns CDR1 SGHNT and CDR2 YYREEE (reference sequence). This CDR3 comprises 18 residues. The CDR3 here is CASSVRQGRDATNEKLFF. The CDR3 nucleotides read TGTGCCAGCAGCGTTAGACAGGGACGGGATGCAACTAATGAAAAACTGTTTTTT.

The chain carries TRBV11-2 and TRBJ1-1; 9 positions agree with TRBD1. V lost 5 bases, J lost 5 bases, and 6 bases stayed unmatched. The CDR3 length is 14 residues. The germline V gene has CDR1 SGHAT and CDR2 FQNNGV. The CDR3 DNA reads as TGTGCCAGCAGCCGGGACAGGGTTCGGACTGAAGCTTTCTTT. Its translation is CASSRDRVRTEAFF.

The chain couples TRBV30 to TRBJ2-3, with TRBD1 matching over 9 bases. Germline-derived CDR1 and CDR2 are GTSNPN and SVGIG (reference sequence). The J segment lost 4 bases and the V segment lost 0 bases, leaving 5 bases of the junction unmatched. The CDR3 extends over 15 amino acids. CDR3 nucleotide sequence: TGTGCCTGGAGTGTACAACAGGGGGCTGCAGATACGCAGTATTTT. This gives the protein CAWSVQQGAADTQYF.

The rearrangement links TRBV15 to TRBJ1-6; 9 positions match TRBD1. CDR3 length: 18 residues. Per germline, CDR1 LNHNV and CDR2 YYDKDF (reference sequence). The V segment lost 3 bases and the J segment 2 bases; nucleotides outside the gene matches: 8. CDR3 in DNA: TGTGCCACCAGCAGGGCAGACAGGGGGTCGACCTATAATTCACCCCTCCACTTT. Its translation is CATSRADRGSTYNSPLHF.

The chain employs TRBV23-1 and TRBJ2-3; D not resolved. Being an ORF, TRBV23-1 has a function that is uncertain. The ends were cut back, 7 bases at V and 6 bases at J, with 8 bases in the middle. This CDR3 spans 11 amino acids. The DNA of the CDR3 is TGCGCCAGCACCATCCTCGATACGCAGTATTTT. This translates into CASTILDTQYF.

V is TRBV9 and J is TRBJ2-3, with 13 positions matching TRBD2. Per the germline V gene, CDR1 is SGDLS and CDR2 is YYNGEE. V dropped 3 bases and J dropped 3; count of bases not matched to a gene: 4. The CDR3 length is 16 residues. The CDR3: CASSARLAGGTDTQYF. The CDR3 DNA reads as TGTGCCAGCAGCGCCCGACTAGCGGGGGGAACAGATACGCAGTATTTT.